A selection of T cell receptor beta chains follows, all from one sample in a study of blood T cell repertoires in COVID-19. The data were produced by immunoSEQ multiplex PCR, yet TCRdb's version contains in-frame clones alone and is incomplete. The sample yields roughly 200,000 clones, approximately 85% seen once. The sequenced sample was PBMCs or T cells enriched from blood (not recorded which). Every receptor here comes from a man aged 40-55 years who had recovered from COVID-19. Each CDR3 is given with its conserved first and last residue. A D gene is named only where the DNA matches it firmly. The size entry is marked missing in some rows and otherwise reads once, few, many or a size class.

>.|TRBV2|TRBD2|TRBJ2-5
CASSLAGDLKTQYF
TGTGCCAGCAGCCTAGCGGGGGATCTGAAGACCCAGTACTTC
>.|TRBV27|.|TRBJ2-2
CASSPAPGSGTGELFF
TGTGCCAGCAGTCCCGCCCCGGGGAGTGGCACCGGGGAGCTGTTTTTT
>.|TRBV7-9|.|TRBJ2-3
CASSLVGGATDTQYF
TGTGCCAGCAGCTTAGTAGGGGGAGCCACAGATACGCAGTATTTT
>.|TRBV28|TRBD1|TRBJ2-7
CASKPDRGFTYEQYF
TGTGCCAGCAAGCCGGACAGGGGGTTTACCTACGAGCAGTACTTC
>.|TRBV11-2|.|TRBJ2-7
CASSSNLGRSYEQYF
TGTGCCAGCAGTTCCAATCTAGGTAGATCCTACGAGCAGTACTTC
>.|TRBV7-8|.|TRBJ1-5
CASSLGGPQHF
TGTGCCAGCAGCTTGGGGGGGCCCCAGCATTTT
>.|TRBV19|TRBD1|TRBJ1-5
CASSPTGINNQPQHF
TGTGCCAGTAGCCCGACAGGGATAAACAATCAGCCCCAGCATTTT
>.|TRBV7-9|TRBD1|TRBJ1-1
CASSLRRVRDRDLATEAFF
TGTGCCAGCAGCTTAAGGCGGGTCCGGGACAGGGACTTGGCCACTGAAGCTTTCTTT
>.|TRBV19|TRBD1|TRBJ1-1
CASTRGLTEAFF
TGTGCCAGTACCAGGGGGCTTACTGAAGCTTTCTTT
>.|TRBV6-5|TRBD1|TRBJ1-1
CASSSGNRGTEAFF
TGTGCCAGCAGTTCCGGGAACAGGGGTACTGAAGCTTTCTTT
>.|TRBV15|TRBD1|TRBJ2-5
CATSGIDRGKTQYF
TGTGCCACCAGCGGGATAGACAGGGGGAAGACCCAGTACTTC
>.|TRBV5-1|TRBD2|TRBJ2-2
CASSLWTGTSGGGPTGELFF
TGCGCCAGCAGCTTGTGGACCGGGACTAGCGGGGGAGGACCCACCGGGGAGCTGTTTTTT
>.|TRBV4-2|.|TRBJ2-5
CASSPFEGETQYF
TGTGCCAGCAGCCCCTTCGAGGGAGAGACCCAGTACTTC
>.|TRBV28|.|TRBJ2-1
CASSLSGTPLEQFF
TGTGCCAGCAGTTTATCCGGGACTCCCCTAGAGCAGTTCTTC
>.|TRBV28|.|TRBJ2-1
CASRPSVDNEQFF
TGTGCCAGCAGGCCGAGTGTTGACAATGAGCAGTTCTTC
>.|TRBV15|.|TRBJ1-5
CATSRDRGSGQPQHF
TGTGCCACCAGCAGAGATCGGGGCAGCGGGCAGCCCCAGCATTTT
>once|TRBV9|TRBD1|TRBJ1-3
CASSAQGPIYF
TGTGCCAGCAGTGCACAGGGGCCCATATATTTT
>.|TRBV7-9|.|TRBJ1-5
CASSSSHQPQHF
TGTGCCAGCAGCTCTAGTCACCAGCCCCAGCATTTT
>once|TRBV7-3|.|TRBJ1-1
CASSPTVNTEAFF
TGTGCCAGCAGCCCGACAGTGAACACTGAAGCTTTCTTT
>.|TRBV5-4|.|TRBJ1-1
CASSLLVNTEAFF
TGTGCCAGCAGCTTGTTAGTGAACACTGAAGCTTTCTTT
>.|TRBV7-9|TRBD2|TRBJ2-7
CASQSGGSSYEQYF
TGTGCCAGCCAAAGCGGGGGTAGCTCCTACGAGCAGTACTTC
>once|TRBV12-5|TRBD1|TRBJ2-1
CASGLSTGTGVYNEQFF
TGTGCTAGTGGTTTATCAACCGGGACAGGGGTCTACAATGAGCAGTTCTTC
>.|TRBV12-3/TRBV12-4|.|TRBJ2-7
CASSFALVDEQYF
TGTGCCAGCAGTTTTGCACTAGTTGACGAGCAGTACTTC
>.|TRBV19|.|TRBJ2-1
CASRTGQGTYNEQFF
TGTGCCAGTCGAACGGGCCAGGGCACCTACAATGAGCAGTTCTTC
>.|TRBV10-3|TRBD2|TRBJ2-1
CAISFSPPSGNTYEQFF
TGTGCCATCAGTTTTTCTCCCCCTAGCGGGAATACCTATGAGCAGTTCTTC
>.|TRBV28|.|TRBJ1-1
CASSLDQGNTEAFF
TGTGCCAGCAGTTTAGACCAGGGGAACACTGAAGCTTTCTTT
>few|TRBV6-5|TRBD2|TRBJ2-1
CASRETSDYNEQFF
TGTGCCAGCAGGGAGACTAGCGACTACAATGAGCAGTTCTTC
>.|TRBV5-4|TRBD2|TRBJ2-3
CASSGGAGGPDTQYF
TGTGCCAGCAGCGGAGGGGCGGGAGGGCCTGATACGCAGTATTTT
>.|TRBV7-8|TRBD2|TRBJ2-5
CASSLLAGEETQYF
TGTGCCAGCAGCTTACTAGCGGGGGAAGAGACCCAGTACTTC
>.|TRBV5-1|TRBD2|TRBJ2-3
CASSLVGTSVADTQYF
TGCGCCAGCAGCTTGGTGGGGACTAGCGTGGCAGATACGCAGTATTTT
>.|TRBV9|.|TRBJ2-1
CASSERLGDEQFF
TGTGCCAGCAGCGAAAGACTAGGGGATGAGCAGTTCTTC
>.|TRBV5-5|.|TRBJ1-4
CASSSLTDEKLFF
TGTGCCAGCAGCTCTCTGACAGATGAAAAACTGTTTTTT
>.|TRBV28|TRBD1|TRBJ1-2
CASSRYQSQKTGPNYGYTF
TGTGCCAGCAGTCGCTACCAGTCTCAGAAGACAGGGCCTAACTATGGCTACACCTTC
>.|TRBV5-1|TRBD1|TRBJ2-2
CASTRQGRELFF
TGCGCCAGCACCCGACAGGGACGGGAGCTGTTTTTT
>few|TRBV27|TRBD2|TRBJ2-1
CASSTGLAGNSYNEQFF
TGTGCCAGCAGTACCGGACTAGCGGGTAACTCCTACAATGAGCAGTTCTTC
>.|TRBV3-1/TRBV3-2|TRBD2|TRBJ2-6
CASSQDSPSGSSVLTF
TGTGCCAGCAGCCAAGATTCCCCTAGCGGGAGTTCCGTCCTGACTTTC